This TCR beta chain was retrieved from a study of shared clonotypes between healthy human individuals. Each subset's genomic DNA was shared equally among a number of immunoSEQ plates. Some clones are missing from TCRdb's copy, which holds only in-frame ones; the method was immunoSEQ multiplex PCR. The table has around 2.3 million clones, around 95% seen once. This receptor was identified in a man between 18 and 35 years old in good health. The sample comprised naive CD4+ T cells sorted from blood. Regarding subset: CD45RA+ positively selected.

Written as DNA, the CDR3 is TGCAGCGTTGAAGGGGGGGAACAGACCTACGAGCAGTACTTC. Protein: CSVEGGEQTYEQYF. The chain is built from TRBV29-1 and TRBJ2-7, with TRBD2 as a possible D gene (6 bases). Germline V gives CDR1 SQVTM, CDR2 ANQGSEA. Deletions cut 1 base from V and 2 bases from J, with 12 bases between. This CDR3 contains 14 residues.